These T cell receptor beta chains were read from a single sample in a study of T cell changes during pregnancy in multiple sclerosis. Clones were read by immunoSEQ multiplex PCR, and TCRdb kept only the in-frame ones, dropping some. Of tens of thousands of clones listed, more than 90% were seen once; the top ten hold 2% to 2.5%. Source: peripheral blood, taken in the second trimester of pregnancy. These receptors all stem from a female donor in good health, enrolled as a control in a pregnancy study. Each CDR3 is given with its conserved first and last residue. The D gene is left open where the match is weak. Size is omitted from some rows. Given values are once, few, many or a class for expanded clones.

>TRBJ2-7|.|TRBD2|TRBV13
CASRHTSGTNSYEQYF
TGTGCCAGCAGACACACTTCCGGGACTAACTCCTACGAGCAGTACTTC
>TRBJ1-1|.|.|TRBV10-2
CASSESTTTGEAFF
TGCGCCAGCAGTGAGTCGACGACCACAGGTGAAGCTTTCTTT
>TRBJ2-1|.|.|TRBV4-2
CASSQVSPDEQFF
TGTGCCAGCAGCCAAGTGTCCCCGGATGAGCAGTTCTTC
>TRBJ1-5|.|.|TRBV2
CASSEWGDQPQHF
TGTGCCAGCAGTGAGTGGGGGGATCAGCCCCAGCATTTT
>TRBJ1-2|.|.|TRBV7-9
CASSLLLTGKGNYGYTF
TGTGCCAGCAGCTTACTTTTAACAGGGAAAGGCAACTATGGCTACACCTTC
>TRBJ1-5|.|.|TRBV19
CASSIGRDSNQPQHF
TGTGCCAGTAGTATAGGACGGGATAGCAATCAGCCCCAGCATTTT
>TRBJ2-1|.|.|TRBV9
CASSVGSGSYNEQFF
TGTGCCAGCAGCGTAGGTTCGGGATCCTACAATGAGCAGTTCTTC
>TRBJ2-6|.|.|TRBV11-2
CASSFLRDSGANVLTF
TGTGCCAGCAGCTTTTTGAGGGACTCTGGGGCCAACGTCCTGACTTTC
>TRBJ2-3|.|.|TRBV29-1
CSVEPSSTDTQYF
TGCAGCGTTGAACCTAGCAGCACAGATACGCAGTATTTT
>TRBJ1-2|.|.|TRBV27
CASSELGTIMYYTF
TGTGCCAGCAGTGAACTTGGTACCATTATGTACTACACCTTC
>TRBJ2-2|.|.|TRBV6-5
CASRSDTYTGELFF
TGTGCCAGCAGATCGGACACCTACACCGGGGAGCTGTTTTTT
>TRBJ1-5|.|TRBD1|TRBV2
CASNERQGNQPQHF
TGTGCCAGCAACGAGAGACAGGGTAATCAGCCCCAGCATTTT
>TRBJ1-2|.|.|TRBV5-4
CASSLGRAGGYTF
TGTGCCAGCAGCTTGGGACGGGCGGGGGGCTACACCTTC
>TRBJ2-3|.|TRBD2|TRBV7-3
CASSPFGGAGADTQYF
TGTGCCAGCAGCCCGTTCGGGGGGGCCGGGGCAGATACGCAGTATTTT
>TRBJ1-2|.|TRBD1|TRBV18
CASSPQGQGVRANYGYTF
TGTGCCAGCTCACCCCAAGGACAGGGGGTAAGAGCTAACTATGGCTACACCTTC
>TRBJ1-5|.|.|TRBV19
CASIGQGRQPQHF
TGTGCCAGTATTGGGCAGGGTCGACAGCCCCAGCATTTT
>TRBJ2-2|.|.|TRBV7-9
CASSPLAGAAGELFF
TGTGCCAGCAGTCCCCTGGCAGGGGCCGCCGGGGAGCTGTTTTTT
>TRBJ2-1|.|.|TRBV4-3
CASSQEEGSYNEQFF
TGCGCCAGCAGCCAAGAGGAGGGTTCCTACAATGAGCAGTTCTTC
>TRBJ2-2|.|TRBD1|TRBV5-1
CASSLRTGRTGELFF
TGCGCCAGCAGCCTCCGGACAGGGAGGACCGGGGAGCTGTTTTTT
>TRBJ2-1|.|.|TRBV9
CASSAEPGLREQFF
TGTGCCAGCAGCGCCGAACCGGGACTGCGTGAGCAGTTCTTC
>TRBJ2-2|.|.|TRBV7-2
CASSRGYNAGLGTGELFF
TGTGCCAGCAGCCGCGGGTATAACGCGGGCCTGGGGACCGGGGAGCTGTTTTTT
>TRBJ2-7|.|TRBD1|TRBV7-2
CASSQTGGEQYF
TGTGCCAGCAGCCAGACAGGGGGCGAGCAGTACTTC
>TRBJ1-6|.|TRBD1|TRBV7-2
CASSFGQGNYSPLHF
TGTGCCAGCAGCTTCGGACAGGGCAACTATTCACCCCTCCACTTT
>TRBJ2-7|.|TRBD2|TRBV11-2
CASSHPSGDSYEQYF
TGTGCCAGCAGCCACCCCAGCGGGGACTCCTACGAGCAGTACTTC
>TRBJ2-7|.|.|TRBV20-1
CSARDGYEQYF
TGCAGTGCTAGAGACGGGTACGAGCAGTACTTC
>TRBJ2-3|once|TRBD2|TRBV2
CASSGLAGAGGTQYF
TGTGCCAGCAGTGGACTAGCGGGGGCCGGGGGTACGCAGTATTTT
>TRBJ1-1|.|.|TRBV9
CASSVQGRTEAFF
TGTGCCAGCAGCGTACAGGGTAGGACTGAAGCTTTCTTT
>TRBJ2-7|.|.|TRBV7-2
CASSSSQGYIKFYEQYF
TGTGCCAGCAGCTCATCCCAGGGGTATATTAAGTTCTACGAGCAGTACTTC
>TRBJ1-1|.|.|TRBV6-6
CASSYGATVSDTEAFF
TGTGCCAGCAGTTACGGGGCGACAGTTTCTGACACTGAAGCTTTCTTT
>TRBJ2-1|.|TRBD2|TRBV4-3
CASSQDPPAGGPYNEQFF
TGCGCCAGCAGCCAAGATCCCCCAGCGGGGGGCCCGTACAATGAGCAGTTCTTC
>TRBJ1-1|.|TRBD1|TRBV5-6
CASSPSPGQASLRTEAFF
TGTGCCAGCAGCCCGAGTCCGGGACAGGCATCGCTGCGCACTGAAGCTTTCTTT
>TRBJ2-6|.|TRBD1|TRBV19
CASSRETGGSAGANVLTF
TGTGCCAGTAGTAGAGAGACAGGGGGCTCTGCTGGGGCCAACGTCCTGACTTTC
>TRBJ1-1|.|TRBD1|TRBV19
CASSSQGRNTEAFF
TGTGCCAGTAGTTCACAGGGGAGAAACACTGAAGCTTTCTTT
>TRBJ1-5|.|.|TRBV30
CAWGAGQGNQPQHF
TGTGCCTGGGGCGCAGGGCAGGGCAATCAGCCCCAGCATTTT
>TRBJ1-6|.|.|TRBV9
CASSPPGGAPGSPLHF
TGTGCCAGCAGCCCCCCAGGTGGGGCGCCGGGTTCACCCCTCCACTTT
>TRBJ1-2|.|.|TRBV15
CATSRGTRGKQYGYTF
TGTGCCACCAGCAGAGGGACCAGGGGTAAACAGTATGGCTACACCTTC
>TRBJ1-1|few|TRBD1|TRBV11-2
CASSFLDRLNTEAFF
TGTGCCAGCAGCTTCCTGGACAGGTTGAACACTGAAGCTTTCTTT
>TRBJ2-7|.|TRBD1|TRBV19
CASSRQGQSYEQYF
TGTGCCAGTAGCCGACAGGGTCAGTCCTACGAGCAGTACTTC
>TRBJ1-1|.|TRBD1|TRBV18
CASSPLFLGQEEAFF
TGTGCCAGCTCACCCCTCTTCTTGGGACAGGAAGAAGCTTTCTTT
>TRBJ1-1|.|.|TRBV7-6
CASSLRLGATEAFF
TGTGCCAGCAGCTTAAGACTGGGAGCCACTGAAGCTTTCTTT
>TRBJ2-7|.|.|TRBV19
CASSSRGYEQYF
TGTGCCAGTAGTTCACGAGGGTACGAGCAGTACTTC
>TRBJ1-5|.|TRBD1|TRBV2
CASSLSGQLNQPQHF
TGTGCCAGCAGCCTGTCGGGACAGTTAAATCAGCCCCAGCATTTT
>TRBJ2-1|.|TRBD2|TRBV5-6
CASSEGLAGYNEQFF
TGTGCCAGCAGCGAGGGACTAGCGGGGTACAATGAGCAGTTCTTC
>TRBJ2-2|.|TRBD2|TRBV7-2
CASSLWTSGGLTGELFF
TGTGCCAGCAGCCTGTGGACTAGCGGGGGCCTCACCGGGGAGCTGTTTTTT
>TRBJ1-2|.|.|TRBV7-2
CASSSSDSIYGYTF
TGTGCCAGCAGCTCATCTGACTCAATCTATGGCTACACCTTC
>TRBJ2-5|.|.|TRBV13
CASSLFGRGPQETQYF
TGTGCCAGCAGCTTATTCGGGCGGGGGCCTCAGGAGACCCAGTACTTC
>TRBJ1-6|.|.|TRBV2
CASKAQGGSPLHF
TGTGCCAGCAAGGCCCAGGGAGGCTCACCCCTCCACTTT
>TRBJ1-2|.|.|TRBV28
CASSLSTTGGYTF
TGTGCCAGCAGTTTATCGACTACCGGGGGCTACACCTTC
>TRBJ2-3|.|TRBD2|TRBV6-1
CASTITSGGADTQYF
TGTGCCAGCACCATAACTAGCGGGGGGGCAGATACGCAGTATTTT
>TRBJ2-7|once|.|TRBV28
CASKVGGGYEQYF
TGTGCCAGCAAGGTAGGCGGAGGGTACGAGCAGTACTTC
>TRBJ1-2|.|.|TRBV28
CASSPYDRPYGYTF
TGTGCCAGCAGTCCCTATGACAGGCCCTATGGCTACACCTTC
>TRBJ2-1|.|TRBD2|TRBV11-3
CASSPAVTSGGRRAQFF
TGTGCCAGCAGCCCAGCGGTTACTAGCGGGGGAAGGCGTGCGCAGTTCTTC